One and the same sample provided the 29 T cell receptor beta chains below, sequenced in a study of shared clonotypes between healthy human individuals. Assay used: immunoSEQ multiplex PCR; TCRdb lists only in-frame clones, some missing. The sample lists 400,000 to 500,000 clones; 76% were seen once. Sequencing used PBMCs. These receptors all come from a woman aged 35 to 49 in good health. Some clones in this sample may be carry-over from other donors' samples.

The gene calls are TRBV20-1 and TRBJ1-2; 7 bases are a match to TRBD1. The CDR3 sequence is 10 residues long. The V segment lost 5 bases and the J segment 12 bases; nucleotides outside the gene matches: 6. CDR1 and CDR2 (germline): DFQATT, SNEGSKA (reference sequence). CDR3 in DNA: TGCAGTGCTGGGGGACAGACCAACACCTTC. Its translation: CSAGGQTNTF.

In regard to this clone: Other nucleotide sequences from this sample produce the same CDR3. This rearrangement joins TRBV7-6 to TRBJ2-2, with 10 bases that match TRBD2. This CDR3 contains 16 residues. Germline V gene sequence: CDR1 SGHVS, CDR2 FNYEAQ. V trimming: 3 bases; J trimming: 5 bases; junction bases outside the gene matches: 6. The CDR3 spells CASSLGLAGATGELFF. The CDR3 nucleotides read TGTGCCAGCAGCTTGGGGCTAGCGGGAGCTACCGGGGAGCTGTTTTTT.

This rearrangement joins TRBV10-2 to TRBJ2-1; TRBD2 agrees at 11 bases. This CDR3 is built from 15 residues. The germline CDR1 and CDR2 sequences are WSHSY and SAAADI. J lost 3 bases, V lost 6 bases, and 4 bases had no gene match. The CDR3 DNA is TGCGCCAGCAGGACTAGCGGGGCTATCTACAATGAGCAGTTCTTC. Its protein is CASRTSGAIYNEQFF.

Points on this clone: A far more abundant clone sits one base away, making this likely a read error. The J gene is TRBJ1-4, the V gene TRBV29-1; D ambiguous. Trimming left V 7 bases short and J 7 bases short, with 13 bases between. This CDR3 has 12 amino acids. Germline lookup yields CDR1 SQVTM and CDR2 ANQGSEA. The CDR3 nucleotides read TGCAGCGCTGGAGAATCGGGTGAAAAACTGTTTTTT. Protein: CSAGESGEKLFF.

The V gene is TRBV7-9, the J gene TRBJ1-2; D remains unclear. This CDR3 is built from 13 residues. Trimming removed 5 bases at V and 0 bases at J, with 7 bases between. Germline CDR1 reads SEHNR; CDR2 reads FQNEAQ (reference sequence). Here the CDR3 DNA reads TGTGCCAGCAGCCCCCAAGCTAACTATGGCTACACCTTC. Protein sequence: CASSPQANYGYTF. The full variable domain, with the rest looked up from reference TRBV7-9 and TRBJ1-2, is DTGVSQNPRHKITKRGQNVTFRCDPISEHNRLYWYRQTLGQGPEFLTYFQNEAQLEKSRLLSDRFSAERPKGSFSTLEIQRTEQGDSAMYLCASSPQANYGYTFGSGTRLTVV.

The chain uses TRBV10-2 and TRBJ2-1; 7 bases line up with TRBD2. This CDR3 is 14 amino acids long. Germline CDR1 reads WSHSY; CDR2 reads SAAADI. Unmatched junction bases numbered 12, after V lost 7 bases and J lost 9 bases. The CDR3 nucleotides read TGCGCCAGCAATGACGGGCCCGGGGGGAGTGAGCAGTTCTTC. It yields the protein CASNDGPGGSEQFF.

As concerns this clone: A read error may be the cause here, since a much bigger clone is one base away. The chain is built from TRBV25-1 and TRBJ2-1; D unclear. This CDR3 contains 12 residues. The germline V gene has CDR1 MGHDK and CDR2 SYGVNS. Trimming shortened V by 6 bases and J by 1 base, and 4 bases separated the two germline ends. This chain's CDR3 is CASRRSYNEQFF. As DNA, the CDR3 is TGTGCCAGCAGACGGTCCTACAATGAGCAGTTCTTC. Full variable domain (missing parts from reference TRBV25-1 and TRBJ2-1): EADIYQTPRYLVIGTGKKITLECSQTMGHDKMYWYQQDPGMELHLIHYSYGVNSTEKGDLSSESTVSRIRTEHFPLTLESARPSHTSQYLCASRRSYNEQFFGPGTRLTVL.

This clone has ten or more counts. This chain uses TRBV29-1 with TRBJ2-7; D is tentatively TRBD1 or TRBD2 (5 bases each). This CDR3 comprises 11 residues. Trimming took 7 bases from V and 7 from J, leaving 14 bases between them. The V gene's germline CDR1 is SQVTM and CDR2 ANQGSEA. In DNA, the CDR3 is TGCAGCGGCGGACAAGGAGGTGAGCAGTACTTC. Translated, it gives CSGGQGGEQYF.

This rearrangement joins TRBV21-1 to TRBJ2-7; no DNA check was done on the table's D call, TRBD2. TRBV21-1 is a recognized pseudogene. CDR3 length equals 21 residues. CDR3 DNA sequence: TGTGCCAGCAGCAAACCAGGGGCACTAGCGGTCGGAGGTCCCATGGGCTACGAGCAGTACTTC. This sequence encodes CASSKPGALAVGGPMGYEQYF.

About this clone itself: A read error may account for a junction end that differs from germline. The gene calls are TRBV5-4 and TRBJ2-7; 11 bases agree with TRBD2. In germline, CDR1 is SGHNT, CDR2 YYREEE (reference sequence). The CDR3 length is 17 residues. This chain's CDR3 is CASTRGGSGRAPRAAMF. The CDR3 coding sequence is TGTGCCAGCACCAGGGGGGGTAGCGGGAGGGCTCCGAGAGCGGCGATGTTC.

The genes are TRBV10-1 and TRBJ2-1; D remains ambiguous. Trimming cost V 1 base and J 6 bases, with 13 bases left between them. Germline V gene sequence: CDR1 WNHNN, CDR2 SYGVQD (reference sequence). This CDR3 has 15 residues. The CDR3: CASSEFGPAVNEQFF. As DNA, the CDR3 is TGCGCCAGCAGTGAGTTTGGGCCAGCCGTCAATGAGCAGTTCTTC.

V gene TRBV10-3 combines with J gene TRBJ2-1; TRBD1 matches 10 bases. This CDR3 has 16 residues. Germline V gene data show CDR1 as ENHRY and CDR2 as SYGVKD. V dropped 6 bases and J dropped 2; count of bases not matched to a gene: 7. The CDR3 DNA is TGTGCCATCAGGGCCCGACAGGGGGCTCCCTACAATGAGCAGTTCTTC. It encodes CAIRARQGAPYNEQFF.

This chain connects TRBV21-1 to TRBJ2-2; the table's D call, TRBD2, has no DNA check behind it. TRBV21-1 is annotated as a pseudogene. This CDR3 has 18 amino acids. The CDR3 loop is CASSKTFQASGSPGELFF. CDR3 nucleotides: TGTGCCAGCAGCAAAACGTTTCAGGCTAGCGGGAGTCCCGGGGAGCTGTTTTTT.

The rearrangement uses TRBV25-1 and TRBJ2-7, with D uncertain. Trimming removed 1 base at V and 3 bases at J, with 7 bases between. The germline V gene has CDR1 MGHDK and CDR2 SYGVNS. The CDR3 extends over 13 amino acids. CDR3 sequence reads: CASSESRLYEQYF. The DNA for the CDR3 is TGTGCCAGCAGTGAATCGCGGCTCTACGAGCAGTACTTC.

V and J are TRBV19 and TRBJ2-5; the D gene is possibly TRBD2 (6 bases). Trimming left V 4 bases short and J 3 bases short, with 15 bases between. The CDR3 sequence is 15 residues long. Germline-derived CDR1 and CDR2 are LNHDA and SQIVND (reference sequence). CDR3 loop: CASSNHGTGEETQYF. The CDR3 DNA sequence: TGTGCCAGTAGTAACCATGGGACGGGGGAAGAGACCCAGTACTTC.

V usage is TRBV11-1 and J usage is TRBJ2-7; D ambiguous. V was trimmed by 11 bases and J by 2 bases, leaving 16 bases between them. The germline V gene encodes CDR1 SGHAT and CDR2 FQDESV (reference sequence). CDR3 length equals 13 residues. CDR3 protein: CALGRFPTYEQYF. CDR3 DNA: TGTGCCCTAGGGCGGTTCCCGACCTACGAGCAGTACTTC.

The chain links TRBV5-6 to TRBJ1-6; TRBD1 matches at 7 bases. The junction had 4 bases not matched to a gene; V was cut back by 3 bases and J by 10 bases. This CDR3 contains 13 residues. Germline assignment: CDR1 SGHDT and CDR2 YYEEEE. Here the CDR3 DNA reads TGTGCCAGCAGCTCCACAGGGGACTCACCCCTCCACTTT. Protein: CASSSTGDSPLHF. Complete variable domain (other parts from reference TRBV5-6 and TRBJ1-6): DAGVTQSPTHLIKTRGQQVTLRCSPKSGHDTVSWYQQALGQGPQFIFQYYEEEERQRGNFPDRFSGHQFPNYSSELNVNALLLGDSALYLCASSSTGDSPLHFGNGTRLTVT.

The table lists this clone with a count of one. The chain recombines TRBV27 with TRBJ2-5; 14 bases map to TRBD2. The CDR3 has 18 amino acids. The V and J ends lost 6 bases and 4 bases, in that order; junction bases with no gene match: 13. The germline V gene has CDR1 MNHEY and CDR2 SMNVEV (reference sequence). The CDR3 DNA reads as TGTGCCAGCAGAAGAGGGGGGGGACTAGCGGGAGTTCTAGAGACCCAGTACTTC. The encoded protein is CASRRGGGLAGVLETQYF.

The chain is built from TRBV10-2 and TRBJ1-5; D not resolved. From germline, CDR1 is WSHSY and CDR2 SAAADI. The CDR3 has 13 residues. V gave up 1 base and J gave up 7 bases, with 8 bases separating them. The chain's CDR3 is CASSELWAQPQHF. CDR3 nucleotides: TGCGCCAGCAGTGAGTTGTGGGCCCAGCCCCAGCATTTT.

About this clone: A far larger clone is a single base away, which makes a read error likely. Additional DNA sequences in this sample encode the identical CDR3. The V call is TRBV11-2, the J call TRBJ1-1, with D maybe TRBD1 (6 bases). CDR3 length equals 12 residues. The germline gives CDR1 SGHAT, CDR2 FQNNGV. The CDR3 nucleotides read TGTGCCAGCAGCCTTTTTGGGGGCGAAGCCTTCTTT. It codes for CASSLFGGEAFF.

The chain couples TRBV11-3 to TRBJ2-7; D not certain. This CDR3 has 13 amino acids. Germline-derived CDR1 and CDR2 are SGHNT and YENEEA. The V end was cut by 1 base, the J end by 1 base, with 5 bases between. CDR3 DNA sequence: TGTGCCAGCAGCTTAGCGCAATCCTACGAGCAGTACTTC. It encodes CASSLAQSYEQYF.

This clone appeared many times. The V call is TRBV15, the J call TRBJ2-1; D is possibly TRBD1 or TRBD2 (6 bases each). The germline V gene has CDR1 LNHNV and CDR2 YYDKDF (reference sequence). CDR3 length equals 16 residues. V lost 0 bases, J lost 1 base, and 10 bases lay in between. The CDR3 region is CATSRDQGGSYNEQFF. In DNA form, the CDR3 reads TGTGCCACCAGCAGAGATCAAGGGGGGTCCTACAATGAGCAGTTCTTC.

This rearrangement joins TRBV13 to TRBJ2-5, with 14 bases aligning to TRBD2. CDR1 and CDR2 from the germline V gene are PRHDT and FYEKMQ (reference sequence). The CDR3 spans 17 residues. V shed 5 bases and J 5 bases; nucleotides not matched to a gene: 10. The CDR3 protein is CASSARLAGGFVETQYF. The DNA of the CDR3 is TGTGCCAGCAGCGCGCGACTAGCGGGAGGGTTCGTGGAGACCCAGTACTTC.

The chain joins TRBV19 to TRBJ2-5; possible D gene TRBD1, 5 bases. The DNA end is more similar to TRBJ2-7, so the J call may be wrong. The CDR3 sequence is 16 residues long. Germline V CDR1 and CDR2: LNHDA, SQIVND (reference sequence). CDR3 sequence: CASSIGHTQISYEQYF. The CDR3 region has the DNA TGTGCCAGTAGTATCGGACACACCCAGATCTCCTACGAGCAGTACTTC.

CDR3 in amino acids: CASSQSLGSYEQYF. CDR3 DNA: TGCGCCAGCAGCCAATCCCTGGGTAGTTACGAGCAGTACTTC. This chain joins TRBV4-3 and TRBJ2-7; no firm D call. This CDR3 has 14 amino acids. Looked up from germline, CDR1 is LGHNA and CDR2 is YSLEER. V was shortened by 2 bases and J by 4 bases, with 12 bases between the two germline ends.

This sequence joins TRBV28 and TRBJ1-2; 7 nucleotides agree with TRBD1. The germline CDR1 and CDR2 sequences are MDHEN and SYDVKM. The CDR3 consists of 12 residues. V lost 3 bases to trimming and J lost 7 bases; unmatched junction nucleotides: 2. As DNA, the CDR3 is TGTGCCAGCAGTTTGCCAGGGGGTGGCTACACCTTC. Translation gives CASSLPGGGYTF.

Concerning this clone itself: A much larger clone is a single base away; this may be a read error. The same CDR3 can be traced to other DNA sequences in this sample. This rearrangement joins TRBV7-2 to TRBJ2-2; 7 bases align to TRBD1. Per germline, CDR1 SGHTA and CDR2 FQGNSA. V dropped 3 bases and J dropped 4; count of bases not matched to a gene: 2. CDR3 length: 14 residues. The CDR3 DNA reads as TGTGCCAGCAGCTTCAACAGGGGCACCGGGGAGCTGTTTTTT. Its protein is CASSFNRGTGELFF. Full variable domain (rest looked up from reference TRBV7-2 and TRBJ2-2): GAGVSQSPSNKVTEKGKDVELRCDPISGHTALYWYRQSLGQGLEFLIYFQGNSAPDKSGLPSDRFSAERTGGSVSTLTIQRTQQEDSAVYLCASSFNRGTGELFFGEGSRLTVL.

J is TRBJ2-7 and V is TRBV7-9, with D unclear. With 2 bases removed from V and 2 bases from J, the gap between germline ends came to 7 bases. This CDR3 spans 13 amino acids. The germline gives CDR1 SEHNR, CDR2 FQNEAQ (reference sequence). In DNA form, the CDR3 reads TGTGCCAGCAGCTTAAGGATCCCCTACGAGCAGTACTTC. Amino acid sequence: CASSLRIPYEQYF.

This clone was counted once. The chain combines TRBV5-6 with TRBJ2-3; D uncertain. Trimming left V 4 bases short and J 9 bases short, with 15 bases between. CDR1 is SGHDT and CDR2 is YYEEEE in the germline V gene. The CDR3 sequence is 13 residues long. The CDR3 DNA is TGTGCCAGCAGCGCCACGACCTGGGGAACGCAGTATTTT. This codes for CASSATTWGTQYF.